The TCR beta chain under discussion was sequenced for a study of T cells in Graves' hyperthyroidism and ophthalmopathy. Findings and limits, study-wide: In simple terms, a model built on 13 V-J features told ophthalmopathy apart from stable hyperthyroidism. Ophthalmopathy was predicted by the model a median of roughly 6.6 months ahead of onset.

Amplification of TCR beta CDR3 regions was performed using RNA transcripts as template. First-round RT-PCR with HTBI primers amplified the TCR CDR3 region. TCRdb independently ran MiXCR on the multiplex PCR reads; one entry per CDR3 protein. The sample contains hundreds of thousands of distinct CDR3 sequences, over 12% of which appear only once. In regard to this clonotype: Its antigen is as yet unknown.

Trimming removed 4 bases from V and 8 bases from J; junction bases left unmatched: 11. In germline, CDR1 is SGDLS, CDR2 YYNGEE. This CDR3 region has 16 residues. This TCR was sampled from a woman between 35 and 50 years old with Graves' ophthalmopathy. V is TRBV9 and J is TRBJ2-5; TRBD2 aligns across 13 bases. Sequencing input: blood. The CDR3 sequence: CASSTGPGTSGATQYF. For the CDR3, the DNA is TGTGCCAGCAGCACTGGGCCCGGGACTAGCGGGGCTACCCAGTACTTC. The full variable domain, completed using reference TRBV9 and TRBJ2-5, is DSGVTQTPKHLITATGQRVTLRCSPRSGDLSVYWYQQSLDQGLQFLIQYYNGEERAKGNILERFSAQQFPDLHSELNLSSLELGDSALYFCASSTGPGTSGATQYFGPGTRLLVL.